Presented here are 14 T cell receptor beta chains from one specimen sequenced in a study of identical twins. TCRdb re-analysed the 5' RACE reads in MiXCR, keeping a single row per CDR3 protein. The sample has roughly 690,000 distinct CDR3 sequences, around 20% seen once; the top ten hold approximately 4.3%. This sample was also put to use in a study of T cells expressing NK-cell markers.

The sample was PBMCs. These receptor sequences come from a woman under 30 in good health.

This clonotype was seen only a few times. The V call is TRBV9, the J call TRBJ1-4, with D tentatively TRBD1 (6 bases). Trimming stripped 4 bases from V and 6 bases from J, with 22 bases between. Germline lookup yields CDR1 SGDLS and CDR2 YYNGEE. The CDR3 is 17 amino acids. The CDR3 loop reads CASSREGGAGSHEKLFF. The CDR3, as DNA: TGTGCCAGCAGCAGGGAGGGGGGCGCAGGTTCGCATGAAAAACTGTTTTTT. The full variable domain, in which reference TRBV9 and TRBJ1-4 provide the parts outside the CDR3, is DSGVTQTPKHLITATGQRVTLRCSPRSGDLSVYWYQQSLDQGLQFLIQYYNGEERAKGNILERFSAQQFPDLHSELNLSSLELGDSALYFCASSREGGAGSHEKLFFGSGTQLSVL.

In this sample, this clonotype turned up many times. The chain joins TRBV4-3 to TRBJ2-6; no firm D call. Germline V gene data show CDR1 as LGHNA and CDR2 as YSLEER. CDR3 length: 17 amino acids. Trimming removed 8 bases at V and 2 bases at J, with 19 bases between. CDR3 nucleotide sequence: TGCGCCAGCCGACGAAGACCAGAAAGGGCTGGGGCCAACGTCCTGACTTTC. This gives the protein CASRRRPERAGANVLTF.

The V call is TRBV12-3 or TRBV12-4, the J call TRBJ1-4; D gene uncertain. Trimming shortened V by 6 bases and J by 4 bases, and 12 bases separated the two germline ends. CDR3 length: 14 residues. CDR3 residues: CASSPSLFNEKLFF. CDR3 bases: TGTGCCAGCAGCCCAAGCCTCTTTAATGAAAAACTGTTTTTT.

This chain uses TRBV3-1 with TRBJ2-5; D is perhaps TRBD1 (5 bases). The CDR3 spans 14 residues. Germline V lookup: CDR1 LGHDT, CDR2 YNNKEL (reference sequence). Deletions cut 5 bases from V and 5 bases from J, with 15 bases between. CDR3 sequence (DNA): TGTGCCAGCAGCTTGATTAGTGGGGCGGAGACCCAGTACTTC. It yields the protein CASSLISGAETQYF.

This clonotype was counted a few times. The rearrangement links TRBV12-3 or TRBV12-4 to TRBJ1-2; no clear D. The CDR3 covers 14 residues. With 7 bases removed from V and 4 bases from J, the gap between germline ends came to 16 bases. This chain's CDR3 is CASTLGSWGYGYTF. The CDR3 DNA is TGTGCCAGCACCCTAGGATCCTGGGGCTATGGCTACACCTTC.

V is TRBV12-3 or TRBV12-4 and J is TRBJ2-3, with D tentatively TRBD2 (5 bases). Trimming took off 8 bases at V and 6 bases at J, with 9 bases between the two ends. The CDR3 totals 11 residues. The CDR3 loop reads CASEGSDTQYF. DNA for the CDR3: TGTGCCAGCGAGGGATCGGATACGCAGTATTTT.

The chain combines TRBV7-9 with TRBJ2-3; the D call may be TRBD1 or TRBD2 (5 bases each). Trimming shortened V by 4 bases and J by 0 bases, and 11 bases separated the two germline ends. Germline CDR1 is SEHNR and CDR2 is FQNEAQ (reference sequence). The CDR3 is 15 residues long. The CDR3 is CASSSRDASTDTQYF. The CDR3 coding sequence is TGTGCCAGCAGCTCCCGGGACGCCAGCACAGATACGCAGTATTTT.

The chain carries TRBV3-1 and TRBJ2-7, with D tentatively TRBD2 (5 bases). Trimming cost V 1 base and J 9 bases, with 10 bases left between them. The CDR3 spans 12 residues. The germline gives CDR1 LGHDT, CDR2 YNNKEL (reference sequence). This chain's CDR3 is CASSQVFTRQYF. The CDR3 nucleotides are TGTGCCAGCAGCCAAGTGTTCACTAGGCAGTACTTC.

The V gene is TRBV29-1, the J gene TRBJ2-7; no clear D gene. This CDR3 region has 11 residues. V dropped 2 bases and J dropped 5 bases, with 7 bases sitting between them. The germline V gene has CDR1 SQVTM and CDR2 ANQGSEA. For the CDR3, the DNA is TGCAGCGTTGAACGAGGCCACGAGCAGTACTTC. This codes for CSVERGHEQYF.

The chain uses TRBV5-1 and TRBJ1-1; unclear D gene. The CDR3 covers 15 residues. In germline, CDR1 is SGHRS, CDR2 YFSETQ. The V end lost 0 bases, the J end lost 4 bases, and 13 bases lay between the germline ends. CDR3 in amino acids: CASSLVSASSTEAFF. The CDR3 bases are TGCGCCAGCAGCTTGGTGTCAGCCTCGAGCACTGAAGCTTTCTTT.

This clonotype was detected a few times. V gene TRBV12-3 or TRBV12-4 combines with J gene TRBJ1-2; D is unclear. Trimming cost V 1 base and J 4 bases, with 16 bases left between them. This CDR3 spans 16 amino acids. The CDR3 is CASSLEASAFSYGYTF. Written as DNA, the CDR3 is TGTGCCAGCAGTTTAGAGGCCTCAGCCTTTAGCTATGGCTACACCTTC.

The table lists this clonotype with a few counts. The J gene is TRBJ1-1, the V gene TRBV11-2, with 9 bases fitting TRBD1. The CDR3 consists of 16 residues. Trimming took 4 bases from V and 0 from J; bases not matched to a gene: 6. CDR1 and CDR2 from the germline V gene are SGHAT and FQNNGV. CDR3 nucleotides: TGTGCCAGCAGCTCGACAGGGGGAAGATTGAACACTGAAGCTTTCTTT. Protein product: CASSSTGGRLNTEAFF.

This chain links TRBV12-3 or TRBV12-4 with TRBJ1-1; a possible D gene is TRBD1 (6 bases). This CDR3 comprises 11 residues. V was clipped by 9 bases and J by 9 bases, with 14 bases between them. CDR3 sequence reads: CASSYRAKAFF. The CDR3, as DNA: TGTGCCAGTTCATACAGGGCCAAAGCTTTCTTT.

The V and J genes are TRBV7-9 and TRBJ2-3, with 8 nucleotides matching TRBD2. The CDR3 is 16 residues long. V lost 0 bases, J lost 0 bases, and 2 bases stayed unmatched. Looked up from germline, CDR1 is SEHNR and CDR2 is FQNEAQ (reference sequence). The CDR3 sequence is CASSLASGTSTDTQYF. The CDR3 DNA reads as TGTGCCAGCAGCTTAGCTAGCGGGACTAGCACAGATACGCAGTATTTT. The variable domain in full, completed from reference TRBV7-9 and TRBJ2-3, reads DTGVSQNPRHKITKRGQNVTFRCDPISEHNRLYWYRQTLGQGPEFLTYFQNEAQLEKSRLLSDRFSAERPKGSFSTLEIQRTEQGDSAMYLCASSLASGTSTDTQYFGPGTRLTVL.